Sequencing of this T cell receptor beta chain was carried out in a study of persistence of HIV-infected CD4 T cells. Details on this clone: Its antigen is undetermined.

Lysates of CMV-infected fibroblasts at about 10 ug/mL stimulated these cells. Responding CD4+ T cells were sorted by upregulation of both CD40 ligand and CD69. CD8-depleted PBMCs were stimulated 15 to 20 hours with anti-CD28/CD49d costimulation, CD40-blocking antibody and enfuvirtide. The libraries were made with immunoSEQ version 4 in survey mode. Each sample used up to about 1 ug genomic DNA diluted to 10 ng/uL. The assay was immunoSEQ multiplex PCR, and TCRdb's table has in-frame clones only and misses some. The sample yields approximately 20,000 clones, about 80% seen once. The CDR3 runs 17 residues. V lost 0 bases and J lost 6, with 15 bases in between. CDR1 and CDR2 from the germline V gene are MNHEY and SMNVEV (reference sequence).

This clonotype was sampled from an adult man with HIV who was CMV-seropositive. Specimen: CD4+ T cells sorted from PBMCs after approximately 19-hour stimulation, collected from a patient who received antiretroviral therapy. The chain has TRBV27 and TRBJ1-6; D uncertain. CDR3 coding DNA: TGTGCCAGCAGTTTATCCGCACGGAGGGAACTTAATTCACCCCTCCACTTT. Protein product: CASSLSARRELNSPLHF.